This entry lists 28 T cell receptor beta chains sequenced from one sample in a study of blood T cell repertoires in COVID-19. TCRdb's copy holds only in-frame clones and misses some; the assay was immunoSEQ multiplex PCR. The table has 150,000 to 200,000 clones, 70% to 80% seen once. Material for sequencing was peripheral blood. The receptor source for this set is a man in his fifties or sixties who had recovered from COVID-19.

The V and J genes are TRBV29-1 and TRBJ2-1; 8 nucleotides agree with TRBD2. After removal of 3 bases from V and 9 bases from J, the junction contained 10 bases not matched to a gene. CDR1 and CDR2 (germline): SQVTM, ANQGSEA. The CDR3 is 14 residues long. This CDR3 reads CSVDSGTSQVEQFF. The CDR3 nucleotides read TGCAGCGTTGATAGCGGGACTAGTCAGGTTGAGCAGTTCTTC.

The CDR3 reads CASASGTWDEQFF. The CDR3 DNA is TGTGCCAGCGCTAGCGGGACTTGGGATGAGCAGTTCTTC. The gene calls are TRBV3-1 (or the pseudogene TRBV3-2) and TRBJ2-1, with 9 bases fitting TRBD2. CDR1 LGHDT and CDR2 YNNKEL come from the germline V gene (reference sequence). The CDR3 loop spans 13 amino acids. The V gene end was trimmed by 8 bases and the J gene end by 8 bases; junction bases not matched to a gene: 7.

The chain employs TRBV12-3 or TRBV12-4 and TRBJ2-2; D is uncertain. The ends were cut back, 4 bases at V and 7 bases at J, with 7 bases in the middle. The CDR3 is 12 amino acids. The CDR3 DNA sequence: TGTGCCAGCAGTTCCCCTATCGGGGAGCTGTTTTTT. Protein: CASSSPIGELFF.

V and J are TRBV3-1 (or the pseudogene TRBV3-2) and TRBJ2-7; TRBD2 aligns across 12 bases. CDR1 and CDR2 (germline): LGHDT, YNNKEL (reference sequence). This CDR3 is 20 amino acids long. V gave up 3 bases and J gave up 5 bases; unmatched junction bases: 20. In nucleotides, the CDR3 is TGTGCCAGCAGCCAGGACCTGACTAGCGGGGGAATAAAGGGGGATGACGAGCAGTACTTC. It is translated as CASSQDLTSGGIKGDDEQYF.

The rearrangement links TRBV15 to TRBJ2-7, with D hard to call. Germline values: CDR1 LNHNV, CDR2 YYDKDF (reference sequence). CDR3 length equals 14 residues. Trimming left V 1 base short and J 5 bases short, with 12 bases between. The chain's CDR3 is CATSRASTIDEQYF. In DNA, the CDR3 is TGTGCCACCAGCAGAGCATCAACTATTGACGAGCAGTACTTC.

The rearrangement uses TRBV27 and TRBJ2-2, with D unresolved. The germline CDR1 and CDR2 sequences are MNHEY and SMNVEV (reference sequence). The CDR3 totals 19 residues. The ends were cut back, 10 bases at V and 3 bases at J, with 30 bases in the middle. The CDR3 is CANHYAKTVCGIDTGELFF. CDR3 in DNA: TGTGCCAACCATTACGCGAAGACTGTGTGCGGAATCGACACCGGGGAGCTGTTTTTT.

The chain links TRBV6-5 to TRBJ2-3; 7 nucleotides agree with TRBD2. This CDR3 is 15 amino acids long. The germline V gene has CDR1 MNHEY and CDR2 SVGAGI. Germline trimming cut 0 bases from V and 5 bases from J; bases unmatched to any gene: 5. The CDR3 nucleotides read TGTGCCAGCAGTTACTCCTTTCGGGAGGAAGATACGCAGTATTTT. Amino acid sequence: CASSYSFREEDTQYF.

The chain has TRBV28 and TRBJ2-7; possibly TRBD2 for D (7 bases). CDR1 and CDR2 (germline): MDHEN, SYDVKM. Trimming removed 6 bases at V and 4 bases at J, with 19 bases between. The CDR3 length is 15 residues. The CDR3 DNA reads TGTGCCAGCAGGCCCTGGGGGCAGGGAGGGTACGAGCAGTACTTC. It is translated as CASRPWGQGGYEQYF.

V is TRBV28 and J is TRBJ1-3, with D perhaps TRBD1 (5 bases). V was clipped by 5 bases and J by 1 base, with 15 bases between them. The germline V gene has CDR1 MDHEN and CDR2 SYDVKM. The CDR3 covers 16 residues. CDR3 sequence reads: CASSLDAGDSGNTIYF. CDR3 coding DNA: TGTGCCAGCAGTCTGGACGCGGGGGATTCTGGAAACACCATATATTTT.

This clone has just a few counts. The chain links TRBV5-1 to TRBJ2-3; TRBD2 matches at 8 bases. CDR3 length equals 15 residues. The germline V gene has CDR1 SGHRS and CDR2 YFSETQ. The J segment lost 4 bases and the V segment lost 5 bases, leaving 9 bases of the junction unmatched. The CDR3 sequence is CASRAGTRVSDTQYF. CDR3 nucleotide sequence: TGCGCCAGCAGGGCCGGGACTAGGGTATCAGATACGCAGTATTTT.

CDR3 sequence: CASRQNSGGIDEQFF. The CDR3 region has the DNA TGTGCCAGCAGACAAAATTCGGGAGGGATAGATGAGCAGTTCTTC. V gene TRBV6-5 combines with J gene TRBJ2-1, with TRBD2 matching over 8 bases. The CDR3 sequence is 15 residues long. V was clipped by 6 bases and J by 8 bases; unmatched bases: 12. Germline V lookup: CDR1 MNHEY, CDR2 SVGAGI.

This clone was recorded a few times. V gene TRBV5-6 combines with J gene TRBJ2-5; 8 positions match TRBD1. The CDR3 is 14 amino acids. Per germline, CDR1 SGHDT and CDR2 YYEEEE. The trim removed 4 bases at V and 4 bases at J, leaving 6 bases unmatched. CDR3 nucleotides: TGTGCCAGCAGCCTCTGGACAGGGAGAGAGACCCAGTACTTC. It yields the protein CASSLWTGRETQYF.

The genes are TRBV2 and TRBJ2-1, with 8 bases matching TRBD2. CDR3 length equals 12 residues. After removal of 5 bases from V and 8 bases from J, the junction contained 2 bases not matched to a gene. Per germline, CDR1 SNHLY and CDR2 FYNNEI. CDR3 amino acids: CASSISGDEQFF. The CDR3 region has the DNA TGTGCCAGCAGTATTAGCGGGGATGAGCAGTTCTTC.

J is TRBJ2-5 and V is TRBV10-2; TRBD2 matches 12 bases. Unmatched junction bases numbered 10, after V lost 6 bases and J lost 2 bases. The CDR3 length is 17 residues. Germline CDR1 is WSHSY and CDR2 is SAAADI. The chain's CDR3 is CASSRLAGARGQETQYF. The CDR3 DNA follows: TGCGCCAGCAGCAGACTAGCGGGAGCTAGGGGGCAAGAGACCCAGTACTTC.

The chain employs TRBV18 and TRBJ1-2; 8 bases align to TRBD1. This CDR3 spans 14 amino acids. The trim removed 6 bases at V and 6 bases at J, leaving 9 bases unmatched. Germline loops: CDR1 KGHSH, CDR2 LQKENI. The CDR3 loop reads CASSQQGGANGYTF. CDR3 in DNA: TGTGCCAGCTCTCAACAGGGGGGCGCGAATGGCTACACCTTC.

CDR3 amino acids: CATSRGGQNYEQYF. Here the CDR3 DNA reads TGTGCCACCAGCAGAGGAGGCCAGAACTACGAGCAGTACTTC. V and J are TRBV15 and TRBJ2-7; D is ambiguous. CDR3 length: 14 residues. Per the germline V gene, CDR1 is LNHNV and CDR2 is YYDKDF (reference sequence). V lost 1 base and J 3 bases, leaving 10 bases between the germline ends. The variable domain in full, with the rest retrieved from reference TRBV15 and TRBJ2-7, is DAMVIQNPRYQVTQFGKPVTLSCSQTLNHNVMYWYQQKSSQAPKLLFHYYDKDFNNEADTPDNFQSRRPNTSFCFLDIRSPGLGDTAMYLCATSRGGQNYEQYFGPGTRLTVT.

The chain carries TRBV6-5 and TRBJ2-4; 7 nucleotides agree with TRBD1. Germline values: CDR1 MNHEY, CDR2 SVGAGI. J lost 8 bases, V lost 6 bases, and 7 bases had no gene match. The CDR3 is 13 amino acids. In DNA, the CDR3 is TGTGCCAGCAGCGGCGAAACAGGGGACATTCAGTACTTC. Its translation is CASSGETGDIQYF.

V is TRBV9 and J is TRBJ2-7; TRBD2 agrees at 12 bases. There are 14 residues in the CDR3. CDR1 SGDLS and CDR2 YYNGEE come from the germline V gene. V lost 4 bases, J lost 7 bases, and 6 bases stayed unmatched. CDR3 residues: CASSLTSGSREQYF. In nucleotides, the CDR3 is TGTGCCAGCAGCTTGACTAGCGGGAGTCGAGAGCAGTACTTC.

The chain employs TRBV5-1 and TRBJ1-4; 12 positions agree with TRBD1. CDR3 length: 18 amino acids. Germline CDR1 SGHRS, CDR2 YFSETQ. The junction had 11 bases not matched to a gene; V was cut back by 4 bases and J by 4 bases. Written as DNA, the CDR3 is TGCGCCAGCAGCCCCCAGCGGGGACAGGGGGCCATTAATGAAAAACTGTTTTTT. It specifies CASSPQRGQGAINEKLFF.

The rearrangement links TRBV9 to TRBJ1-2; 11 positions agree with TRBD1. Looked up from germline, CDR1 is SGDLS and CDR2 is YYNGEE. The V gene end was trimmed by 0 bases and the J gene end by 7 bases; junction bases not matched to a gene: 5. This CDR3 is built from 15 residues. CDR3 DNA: TGTGCCAGCAGCGTAGGAGGACAGGGGGCGAGTGGCTACACCTTC. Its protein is CASSVGGQGASGYTF. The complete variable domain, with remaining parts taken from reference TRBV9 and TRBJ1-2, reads DSGVTQTPKHLITATGQRVTLRCSPRSGDLSVYWYQQSLDQGLQFLIQYYNGEERAKGNILERFSAQQFPDLHSELNLSSLELGDSALYFCASSVGGQGASGYTFGSGTRLTVV.

The CDR3 DNA reads TGTGCCAGCACCCAAGGGGGACTAATCAGCACAGATACGCAGTATTTT. Protein product: CASTQGGLISTDTQYF. The chain joins TRBV2 to TRBJ2-3; maybe TRBD2 (7 bases). Germline CDR1 and CDR2: SNHLY and FYNNEI. V was clipped by 7 bases and J by 0 bases, with 17 bases between them. The length of the CDR3 is 16 residues.

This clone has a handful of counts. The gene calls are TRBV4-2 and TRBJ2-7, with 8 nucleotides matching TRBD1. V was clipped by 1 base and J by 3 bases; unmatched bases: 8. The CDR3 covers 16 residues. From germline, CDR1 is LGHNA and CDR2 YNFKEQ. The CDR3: CASSQVDRVGLYEQYF. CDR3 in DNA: TGTGCCAGCAGCCAAGTGGACAGGGTGGGTCTCTACGAGCAGTACTTC.

The CDR3 reads CSVGAGETYEQYF. CDR3 nucleotides: TGCAGCGTTGGGGCGGGAGAAACCTACGAGCAGTACTTC. The chain couples TRBV29-1 to TRBJ2-7, with 7 bases matching TRBD2. Germline CDR1 SQVTM, CDR2 ANQGSEA. The CDR3 totals 13 residues. With V trimmed by 4 bases and J by 2 bases, 5 bases remained unmatched.

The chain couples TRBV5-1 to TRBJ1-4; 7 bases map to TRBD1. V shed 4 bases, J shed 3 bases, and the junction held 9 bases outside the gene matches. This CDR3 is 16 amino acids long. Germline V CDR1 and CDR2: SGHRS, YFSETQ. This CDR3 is CASSNPQGTANEKLFF. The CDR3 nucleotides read TGCGCCAGCAGCAACCCTCAGGGGACAGCTAATGAAAAACTGTTTTTT.

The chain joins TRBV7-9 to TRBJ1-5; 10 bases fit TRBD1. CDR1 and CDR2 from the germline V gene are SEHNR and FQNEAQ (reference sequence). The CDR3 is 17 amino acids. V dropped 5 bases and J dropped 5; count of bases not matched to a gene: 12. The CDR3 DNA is TGTGCCAGCAGCCAAGGGACAGGGGTGTACGGGGATCAGCCCCAGCATTTT. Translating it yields CASSQGTGVYGDQPQHF.

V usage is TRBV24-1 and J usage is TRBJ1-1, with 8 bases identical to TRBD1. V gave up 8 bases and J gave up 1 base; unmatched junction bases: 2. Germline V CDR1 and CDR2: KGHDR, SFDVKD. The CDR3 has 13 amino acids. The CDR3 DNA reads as TGTGCCACCATTGGACAGGGGAACACTGAAGCTTTCTTT. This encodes CATIGQGNTEAFF.

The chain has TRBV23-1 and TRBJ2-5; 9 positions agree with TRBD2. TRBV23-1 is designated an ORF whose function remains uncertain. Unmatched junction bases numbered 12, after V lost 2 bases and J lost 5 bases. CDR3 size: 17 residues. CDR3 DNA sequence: TGCGCCAGCAGTCAAGGGCCTATGGCTAGCGGGGAGGAGACCCAGTACTTC. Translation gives CASSQGPMASGEETQYF.

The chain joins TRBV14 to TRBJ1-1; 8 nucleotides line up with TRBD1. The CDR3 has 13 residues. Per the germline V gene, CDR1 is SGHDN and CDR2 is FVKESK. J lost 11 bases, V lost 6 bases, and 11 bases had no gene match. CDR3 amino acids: CASRHRTGLPAFF. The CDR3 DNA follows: TGTGCCAGCAGGCACCGGACAGGGTTGCCCGCTTTCTTT.